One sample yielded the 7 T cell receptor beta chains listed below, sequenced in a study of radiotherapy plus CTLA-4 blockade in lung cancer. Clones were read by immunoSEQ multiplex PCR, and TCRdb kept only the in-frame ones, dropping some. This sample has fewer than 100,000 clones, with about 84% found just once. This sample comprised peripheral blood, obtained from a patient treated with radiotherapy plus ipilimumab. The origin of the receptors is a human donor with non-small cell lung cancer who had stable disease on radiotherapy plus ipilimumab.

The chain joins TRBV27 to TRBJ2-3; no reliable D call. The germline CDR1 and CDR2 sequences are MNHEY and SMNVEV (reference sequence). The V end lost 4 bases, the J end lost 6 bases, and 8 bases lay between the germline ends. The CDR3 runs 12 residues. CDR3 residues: CASSSPGDTQYF. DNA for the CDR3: TGTGCCAGCAGTTCCCCTGGGGATACGCAGTATTTT.

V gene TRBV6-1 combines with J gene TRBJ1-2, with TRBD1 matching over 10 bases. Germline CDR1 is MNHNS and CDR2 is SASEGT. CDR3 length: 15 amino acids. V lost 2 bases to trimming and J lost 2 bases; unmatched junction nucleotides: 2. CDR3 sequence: CASSERTGGNYGYTF. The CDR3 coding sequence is TGTGCCAGCAGTGAAAGGACAGGGGGGAACTATGGCTACACCTTC.

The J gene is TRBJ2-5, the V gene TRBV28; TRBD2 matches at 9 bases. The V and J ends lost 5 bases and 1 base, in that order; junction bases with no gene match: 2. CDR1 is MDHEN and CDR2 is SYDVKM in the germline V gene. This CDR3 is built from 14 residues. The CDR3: CASSLAGIQETQYF. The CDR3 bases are TGTGCCAGCAGTCTAGCGGGGATCCAAGAGACCCAGTACTTC.

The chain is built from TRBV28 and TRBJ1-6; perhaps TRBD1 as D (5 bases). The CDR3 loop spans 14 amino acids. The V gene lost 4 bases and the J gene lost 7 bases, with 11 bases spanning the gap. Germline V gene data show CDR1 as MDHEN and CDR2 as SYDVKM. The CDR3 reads CASSSQGTNSPLHF. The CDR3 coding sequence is TGTGCCAGCAGTTCCCAGGGTACAAATTCACCCCTCCACTTT.

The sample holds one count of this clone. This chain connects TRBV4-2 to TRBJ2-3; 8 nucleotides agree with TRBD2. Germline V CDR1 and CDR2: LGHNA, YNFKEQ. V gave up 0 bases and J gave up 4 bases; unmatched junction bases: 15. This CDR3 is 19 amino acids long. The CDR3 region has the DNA TGTGCCAGCAGCCAAGAGCCCGGGGGAAGCGGGAGTAGTGCAGATACGCAGTATTTT. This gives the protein CASSQEPGGSGSSADTQYF.

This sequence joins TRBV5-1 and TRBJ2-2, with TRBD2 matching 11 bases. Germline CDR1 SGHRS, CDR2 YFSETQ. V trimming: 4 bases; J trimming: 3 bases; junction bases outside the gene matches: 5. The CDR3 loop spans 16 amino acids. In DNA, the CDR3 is TGCGCCAGCAGCCAACTAGCGGGGGTCGACACCGGGGAGCTGTTTTTT. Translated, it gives CASSQLAGVDTGELFF.

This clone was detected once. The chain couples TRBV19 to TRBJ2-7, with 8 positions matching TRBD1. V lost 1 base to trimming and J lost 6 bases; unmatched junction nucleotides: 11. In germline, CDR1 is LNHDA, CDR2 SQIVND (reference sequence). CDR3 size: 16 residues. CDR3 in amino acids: CASSIGPGQAKGEQYF. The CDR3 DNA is TGTGCCAGTAGTATAGGCCCGGGACAGGCGAAGGGCGAGCAGTACTTC.